The clone carrying this T cell receptor beta chain was recorded at least ten times. The sample is drawn from a study of blood T cells in healthy people across ages. V was trimmed by 6 bases and J by 5 bases, leaving 13 bases between them. This CDR3 spans 12 amino acids. CDR1 is DFQATT, CDR2 SNEGSKA, per germline (reference sequence). A second PCR of about 6 to 11 cycles used a sample-barcoded 5' primer and a J-beta primer mix. TCRdb reprocessed the 5' RACE reads via MiXCR and lists one record per CDR3 protein. This table holds approximately 810,000 distinct CDR3 sequences, 25% to 30% found once. The chain employs TRBV20-1 and TRBJ2-5; D is unresolved. The sample was blood. The sequence was obtained from a woman aged 80 or older in good health. CDR3 amino acids: CSAGTMGETQYF. The DNA for the CDR3 is TGCAGTGCGGGTACAATGGGGGAGACCCAGTACTTC.